Listed here are 11 T cell receptor beta chains from one sample, sequenced in a study of cytomegalovirus exposure and HLA in healthy donors. Repertoires were generated with immunoSEQ multiplex PCR, while TCRdb's copy carries only in-frame clones and drops some. The sample consists of 60,000 to 85,000 clones, 94% of them appearing once. The sequenced sample was PBMCs. These receptors were taken from a man younger than 35 in good health and CMV-seropositive.

V gene TRBV28 combines with J gene TRBJ1-5; D possibly corresponds to TRBD1 (6 bases). Germline V gene sequence: CDR1 MDHEN, CDR2 SYDVKM. V was shortened by 3 bases and J by 4 bases, with 13 bases between the two germline ends. This CDR3 is built from 15 residues. The CDR3 is CASSFTGTRNQPQHF. The CDR3 nucleotides read TGTGCCAGCAGTTTTACAGGGACCAGAAATCAGCCCCAGCATTTT. The variable domain in full, with the rest retrieved from reference TRBV28 and TRBJ1-5, is DVKVTQSSRYLVKRTGEKVFLECVQDMDHENMFWYRQDPGLGLRLIYFSYDVKMKEKGDIPEGYSVSREKKERFSLILESASTNQTSMYLCASSFTGTRNQPQHFGDGTRLSIL.

The chain links TRBV28 to TRBJ2-7; TRBD2 aligns across 8 bases. V lost 4 bases to trimming and J lost 3 bases; unmatched junction nucleotides: 8. This CDR3 contains 15 residues. Germline V gives CDR1 MDHEN, CDR2 SYDVKM. CDR3 DNA sequence: TGTGCCAGCAGTTACCCGGGAGGGCCTTTCTACGAGCAGTACTTC. It yields the protein CASSYPGGPFYEQYF. Together with reference TRBV28 and TRBJ2-7, the CDR3 gives the full variable domain: DVKVTQSSRYLVKRTGEKVFLECVQDMDHENMFWYRQDPGLGLRLIYFSYDVKMKEKGDIPEGYSVSREKKERFSLILESASTNQTSMYLCASSYPGGPFYEQYFGPGTRLTVT.

CDR3 nucleotide sequence: TGTGCCACCAGCATAACCCCTGGTAGCTACGAGCAGTACTTC. This encodes CATSITPGSYEQYF. The chain joins TRBV15 to TRBJ2-7; D uncertain. Trimming pared 4 bases from V and 3 bases from J, leaving 13 bases between. Germline assignment: CDR1 LNHNV and CDR2 YYDKDF (reference sequence). The CDR3 spans 14 residues.

This sequence joins TRBV30 and TRBJ1-1; 12 bases match TRBD1. J was trimmed by 4 bases and V by 2 bases; bases with no gene match: 17. The CDR3 runs to 19 residues. Germline CDR1 GTSNPN, CDR2 SVGIG (reference sequence). CDR3 protein: CAWSSPRDRGHDSATEAFF. The DNA of the CDR3 is TGTGCCTGGAGTTCCCCCCGGGACAGGGGGCACGATTCAGCCACTGAAGCTTTCTTT.

This CDR3 reads CASSTGGTDREGPDTQYF. The CDR3 nucleotides read TGCGCCAGCAGCACGGGGGGTACGGACAGGGAGGGGCCAGATACGCAGTATTTT. The chain couples TRBV5-1 to TRBJ2-3; the D gene is possibly TRBD1 (8 bases). The CDR3 is made up of 18 amino acids. Germline lookup yields CDR1 SGHRS and CDR2 YFSETQ. The V end was cut by 4 bases, the J end by 4 bases, with 25 bases between.

The genes are TRBV18 and TRBJ1-5, with D possibly matching TRBD1 (5 bases). The ends were cut back, 1 base at V and 2 bases at J, with 12 bases in the middle. The CDR3 has 16 amino acids. Germline-derived CDR1 and CDR2 are KGHSH and LQKENI. CDR3 in amino acids: CASSPREKQGNQPQHF. The DNA for the CDR3 is TGTGCCAGCTCACCACGCGAGAAACAGGGCAATCAGCCCCAGCATTTT.

This chain joins TRBV27 and TRBJ2-1; 12 positions match TRBD1. CDR3 size: 15 residues. The V segment lost 4 bases and the J segment 7 bases; nucleotides outside the gene matches: 5. CDR1 and CDR2 (germline): MNHEY, SMNVEV (reference sequence). CDR3 nucleotides: TGTGCCAGCAGTTCGGGACAGGGGGCTGTTAATGAGCAGTTCTTC. Translating it yields CASSSGQGAVNEQFF.

The CDR3 here is CASSRSSAKAGETQYF. In nucleotides, the CDR3 is TGCGCCAGCAGTAGATCTAGCGCCAAAGCTGGGGAGACCCAGTACTTC. This chain connects TRBV5-1 to TRBJ2-5, with D perhaps TRBD2 (6 bases). CDR3 length: 16 amino acids. Germline values: CDR1 SGHRS, CDR2 YFSETQ. Trimming removed 5 bases from V and 5 bases from J, with 22 bases in between.

This clone showed up just once. The V gene is TRBV27, the J gene TRBJ2-7, with 8 bases aligning to TRBD1. Germline assignment: CDR1 MNHEY and CDR2 SMNVEV (reference sequence). J was trimmed by 2 bases and V by 5 bases; bases with no gene match: 5. The CDR3 extends over 14 amino acids. The CDR3: CASSTSGQAYEQYF. The CDR3 coding sequence is TGTGCCAGCAGTACATCGGGACAGGCCTACGAGCAGTACTTC.

This clone was found a few times. The CDR3 sequence: CASRERTGGADNEQFF. The CDR3 DNA sequence: TGTGCCAGCAGGGAAAGAACAGGGGGCGCAGACAATGAGCAGTTCTTC. The chain recombines TRBV25-1 with TRBJ2-1; 9 bases are a match to TRBD1. J lost 5 bases, V lost 6 bases, and 11 bases had no gene match. The CDR3 sequence is 16 residues long. Germline assignment: CDR1 MGHDK and CDR2 SYGVNS.

The V call is TRBV19, the J call TRBJ2-3, with 8 bases matching TRBD2. CDR3 length: 15 residues. Germline CDR1 is LNHDA and CDR2 is SQIVND (reference sequence). V trimming: 5 bases; J trimming: 5 bases; junction bases outside the gene matches: 9. The CDR3 nucleotides read TGTGCCAGTAGTTCAGCGGGAGTGTTAGGAGATACGCAGTATTTT. It translates to CASSSAGVLGDTQYF.